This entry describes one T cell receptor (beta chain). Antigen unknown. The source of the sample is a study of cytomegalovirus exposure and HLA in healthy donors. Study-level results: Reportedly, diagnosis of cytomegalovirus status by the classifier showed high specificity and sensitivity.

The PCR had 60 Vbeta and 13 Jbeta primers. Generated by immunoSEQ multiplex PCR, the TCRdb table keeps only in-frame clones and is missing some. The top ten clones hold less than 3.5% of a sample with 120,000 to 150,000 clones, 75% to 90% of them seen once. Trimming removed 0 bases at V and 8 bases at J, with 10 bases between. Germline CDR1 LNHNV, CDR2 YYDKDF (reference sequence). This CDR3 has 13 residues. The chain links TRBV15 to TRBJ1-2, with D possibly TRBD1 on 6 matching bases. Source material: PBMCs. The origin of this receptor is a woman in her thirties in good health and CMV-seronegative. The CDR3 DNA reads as TGTGCCACCAGCAGAGATCCACAGGGCGGCTACACCTTC. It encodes CATSRDPQGGYTF.